These T cell receptor beta chains were read from a single sample in a study of CD8 T cells in Susac syndrome. From the immunoSEQ multiplex PCR reads, TCRdb called clonotypes with MiXCR, one entry per CDR3 protein. The repertoire holds approximately 210,000 distinct CDR3 sequences, 94% seen once, with 0.15% to 0.2% in the top ten. The source material was CD4+ T cells from PBMCs. These receptors originate from a human donor with Susac syndrome. Both conserved end residues are part of each CDR3. A D gene is named only where the DNA matches it firmly.

cdr3_aa | cdr3_nt | d_call | j_call | v_call
CSARDHGGARIEQFF | TGCAGTGCTAGAGACCACGGGGGGGCTAGGATTGAGCAGTTCTTC | TRBD2 | TRBJ2-1 | TRBV20-1
CSARDPAPGRDQPQHF | TGCAGTGCTAGAGATCCAGCCCCAGGGCGTGATCAGCCCCAGCATTTT | - | TRBJ1-5 | TRBV20-1
CASSFGSPQPHTDTQYF | TGTGCCAGCAGCTTCGGATCGCCACAGCCCCACACAGATACGCAGTATTTT | - | TRBJ2-3 | TRBV7-8
CASSQDGVSGANVLTF | TGCGCCAGCAGCCAAGATGGAGTCTCTGGGGCCAACGTCCTGACTTTC | - | TRBJ2-6 | TRBV4-3
CATRQGARDEQFF | TGTGCCACTCGACAGGGGGCTAGAGATGAGCAGTTCTTC | TRBD1 | TRBJ2-1 | TRBV24-1
CATSDTSGTSVRQFF | TGTGCCACCAGTGATACCTCCGGGACTAGCGTTAGGCAGTTCTTC | TRBD2 | TRBJ2-1 | TRBV24-1
CASSRDRVGEQYF | TGTGCCAGCAGCCGGGACAGGGTCGGCGAGCAGTACTTC | TRBD1 | TRBJ2-7 | TRBV14
CSAAKVSGSDTGELFF | TGCAGTGCTGCTAAGGTGTCGGGTAGTGACACCGGGGAGCTGTTTTTT | - | TRBJ2-2 | TRBV20-1
CAWNSQGMGSPLHF | TGTGCCTGGAACTCCCAGGGGATGGGGTCACCCCTCCACTTT | - | TRBJ1-6 | TRBV30
CASSVDLTREQFF | TGTGCCAGCAGCGTAGATTTGACGAGAGAGCAGTTCTTC | - | TRBJ2-1 | TRBV9
CASSDGYDRLANYGYTF | TGTGCCAGCAGCGACGGGTATGACAGGCTTGCTAACTATGGCTACACCTTC | - | TRBJ1-2 | TRBV11-2
CASSSPGLPETQYF | TGTGCCAGCAGCTCCCCGGGACTACCCGAGACCCAGTACTTC | TRBD2 | TRBJ2-5 | TRBV6-5
CSAMGDARAGGRETQYF | TGCAGTGCCATGGGGGATGCTCGAGCGGGGGGCCGGGAGACCCAGTACTTC | TRBD2 | TRBJ2-5 | TRBV20-1
CASFRAGETQYF | TGTGCCAGCTTCAGGGCCGGGGAGACCCAGTACTTC | - | TRBJ2-5 | TRBV6-5
CASSPATGTQETQYF | TGTGCCAGCTCACCTGCGACAGGGACCCAAGAGACCCAGTACTTC | TRBD1 | TRBJ2-5 | TRBV18
CASSVTGAHEQYF | TGTGCCAGCAGCGTCACAGGGGCCCACGAGCAGTACTTC | TRBD1 | TRBJ2-7 | TRBV7-3